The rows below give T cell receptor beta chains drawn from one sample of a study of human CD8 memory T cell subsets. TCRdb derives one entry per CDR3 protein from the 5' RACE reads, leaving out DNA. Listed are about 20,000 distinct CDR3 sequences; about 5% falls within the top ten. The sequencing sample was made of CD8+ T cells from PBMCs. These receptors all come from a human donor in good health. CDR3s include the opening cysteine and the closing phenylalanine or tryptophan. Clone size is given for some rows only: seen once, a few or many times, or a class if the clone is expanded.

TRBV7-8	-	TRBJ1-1	CASSLGAQNTEAFF
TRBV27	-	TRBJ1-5	CASSSVQGSNQPQHF
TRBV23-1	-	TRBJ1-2	CASSRHRRPIYGYTF
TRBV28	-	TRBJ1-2	CASSFGAGGVGYTF
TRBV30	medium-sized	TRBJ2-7	CAWSYGGGFEQYF
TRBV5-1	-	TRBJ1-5	CASSFSTGGNQPQHF
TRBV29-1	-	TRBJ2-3	CSVSRSSTDTQYF
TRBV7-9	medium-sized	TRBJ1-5	CASEGNNQPQHF
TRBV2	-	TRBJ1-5	CASSEWGTGAQPQHF
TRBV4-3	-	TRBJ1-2	CASSQDRGAPYYGYTF
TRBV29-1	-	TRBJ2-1	CSVSSRGRFSNEQFF
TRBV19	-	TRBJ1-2	CASSIDSLGRTNYGYTF
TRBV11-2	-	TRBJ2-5	CASSPPPTGRDGETQYF
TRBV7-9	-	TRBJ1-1	CASSPQTANTEAFF
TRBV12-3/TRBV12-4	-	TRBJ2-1	CASSPIGSGGPYNEQFF
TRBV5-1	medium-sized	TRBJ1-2	CASRGGTSSNYGYTF
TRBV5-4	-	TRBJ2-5	CASSLSSSPKETQYF
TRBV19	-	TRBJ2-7	CASSLSGRTFSYEQYF
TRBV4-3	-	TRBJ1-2	CASSQDAVWGGYTF
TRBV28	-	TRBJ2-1	CASSTGLESYNEQFF
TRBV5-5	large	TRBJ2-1	CASSFYARRGTGNEQFF
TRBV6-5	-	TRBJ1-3	CASSYRGAGNTIYF
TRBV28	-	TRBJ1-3	CASSFGVKSGNTIYF
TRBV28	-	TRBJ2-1	CASSFSDREYYNEQFF
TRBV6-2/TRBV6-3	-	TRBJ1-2	CASSPPTFIYGYTF
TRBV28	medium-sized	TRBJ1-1	CASSLFEGGEISEAFF
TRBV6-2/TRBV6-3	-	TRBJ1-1	CASSGARSITEAFF
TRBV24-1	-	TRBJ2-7	CATSDGNYEQYF
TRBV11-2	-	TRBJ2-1	CASSQNDPAYNEQFF
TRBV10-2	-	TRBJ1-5	CASSRGPNQPQHF
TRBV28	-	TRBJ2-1	CASSYGATSRNEQFF
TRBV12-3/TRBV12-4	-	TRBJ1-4	CASSTTATNEKLFF
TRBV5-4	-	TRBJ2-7	CASSFAGPGSEQYF
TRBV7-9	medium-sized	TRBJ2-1	CASSSGLAYLTGQFF
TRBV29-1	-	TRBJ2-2	CSVEGKDSDTGELFF
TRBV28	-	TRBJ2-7	CASSPHTGLGEQYF
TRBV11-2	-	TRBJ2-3	CASSLAGRVMTDTQYF
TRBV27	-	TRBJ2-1	CASSLASLNEQFF
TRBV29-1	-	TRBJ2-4	CSVEGVFAKNIQYF
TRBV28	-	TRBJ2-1	CASSPIAGGRNNEQFF